This TCR beta chain is drawn from a study of T cell responses to AZD1222 COVID-19 vaccine (dated by TCRdb to the early 2020s). About the investigation overall: AZD1222 recipients with second doses at about 4 weeks or about 12 weeks were pooled, because spike-specific TCR depth and breadth did not differ between schedules. TCR sequencing was performed for roughly 250 trial participants, of whom about 200 were given two doses of AZD1222 and around 25 were given two doses of MenACWY control vaccine. Enrollment into the trials was organized by age into subgroups of 18-55, 56-69 and 70-plus years, and those subgroups contained roughly 150, 30 and 60 TCR-sequenced participants, respectively.

The CDR3 regions of human TCRbeta chains were analyzed by immunosequencing. On the authors' methods: TCRs in the repertoires were compared against a reference library of SARS-CoV-2-specific TCRs that had been generated with the MIRA antigen-specificity platform. Breadth was defined as the fraction of unique TCRs that were SARS-CoV-2-associated, and depth was defined as the fraction of total T cells that were SARS-CoV-2-associated. Using the MIRA data, every spike-specific TCR was mapped to the spike region that the TCR reacted to and assigned to either a CD4 or a CD8 class. Log10-transformed breadth and depth values were compared by one-way ANOVA with Sidak's multiple comparisons tests. The table was pulled from immuneACCESS by TCRdb, which kept in-frame rearrangements only. Such tables lose some clones; where checked, under half of the loss comes from unresolved V genes, and the rest has no known cause. V and J calls and clone size are those listed in that table; D and trimming were worked out from the DNA. Recorded for this sample are under 150,000 clones; 85% to 95% of them occurred a single time. Together, the top ten hold about 1.5% of the sample.

As regards this clone: Its specific antigen is unknown. No much larger clonotype is one base removed from it; base qualities were not supplied.

Inclusive of the bounding cysteine and phenylalanine, the CDR3 is 15 residues long. Only the CDR3 DNA is retained, 45 bases long and in frame from the first base. Trimming takes 8 bases off V and 4 bases off J; junction bases not matched to a gene: 9. From a lookup of the germline V gene (reference sequence), CDR1 and CDR2 are LNHDA and SQIVND. The time point label for this specimen denotes: baseline before first vaccination. Vaccinee samples came from UK trials COV001 and COV002, including a single-blind randomized controlled phase 2/3 trial of AZD1222 (ChAdOx1 nCoV-19) in healthy adults. Trial participant PBMC samples were collected at day 0 and day 28 after the second dose for TCRbeta chain sequencing. What the authors observed across the whole study: Because no day 14 peak-response samples were available, the repertoires could be characterized only after the peak T cell response. After two AZD1222 doses, both the breadth and the depth of spike-specific TCRs were significantly higher than at day 0 and than in MenACWY recipients. Reportedly, almost half of the unique spike-specific TCRs recognized epitopes lying outside the regions that are mutated in the B.1.351 and B.1.1.7 variants. Most participants were white British and females outnumbered males, and the authors suggested that clonal diversity may have been underestimated. In the small 56-69-year group, the increase in depth fell short of significance, most likely because of low power. The vaccine-associated CD4 TCRs covered the entire spike protein, and the dominant responses fell in regions 160-218 and 743-854. Conclusions about previously exposed vaccinees are limited because only six or seven AZD1222 recipients were SARS-CoV-2 seropositive at baseline.

The sequenced sample was peripheral blood, obtained on day 0 of AZD1222 vaccination. The sequence is built from TRBV19 and TRBJ1-5, and 9 junction bases match TRBD1. The receptor was derived from an adult in good health. The bases read TGTGCCAGTCGGACCGAAGACAGGGGGAATCAGCCCCAGCATTTT. Its coded protein is CASRTEDRGNQPQHF. This CDR3, with the reference TRBV19 and TRBJ1-5 proteins standing in past its ends, gives the full variable domain DGGITQSPKYLFRKEGQNVTLSCEQNLNHDAMYWYRQDPGQGLRLIYYSQIVNDFQKGDIAEGYSVSREKKESFPLTVTSAQKNPTAFYLCASRTEDRGNQPQHFGDGTRLSIL.